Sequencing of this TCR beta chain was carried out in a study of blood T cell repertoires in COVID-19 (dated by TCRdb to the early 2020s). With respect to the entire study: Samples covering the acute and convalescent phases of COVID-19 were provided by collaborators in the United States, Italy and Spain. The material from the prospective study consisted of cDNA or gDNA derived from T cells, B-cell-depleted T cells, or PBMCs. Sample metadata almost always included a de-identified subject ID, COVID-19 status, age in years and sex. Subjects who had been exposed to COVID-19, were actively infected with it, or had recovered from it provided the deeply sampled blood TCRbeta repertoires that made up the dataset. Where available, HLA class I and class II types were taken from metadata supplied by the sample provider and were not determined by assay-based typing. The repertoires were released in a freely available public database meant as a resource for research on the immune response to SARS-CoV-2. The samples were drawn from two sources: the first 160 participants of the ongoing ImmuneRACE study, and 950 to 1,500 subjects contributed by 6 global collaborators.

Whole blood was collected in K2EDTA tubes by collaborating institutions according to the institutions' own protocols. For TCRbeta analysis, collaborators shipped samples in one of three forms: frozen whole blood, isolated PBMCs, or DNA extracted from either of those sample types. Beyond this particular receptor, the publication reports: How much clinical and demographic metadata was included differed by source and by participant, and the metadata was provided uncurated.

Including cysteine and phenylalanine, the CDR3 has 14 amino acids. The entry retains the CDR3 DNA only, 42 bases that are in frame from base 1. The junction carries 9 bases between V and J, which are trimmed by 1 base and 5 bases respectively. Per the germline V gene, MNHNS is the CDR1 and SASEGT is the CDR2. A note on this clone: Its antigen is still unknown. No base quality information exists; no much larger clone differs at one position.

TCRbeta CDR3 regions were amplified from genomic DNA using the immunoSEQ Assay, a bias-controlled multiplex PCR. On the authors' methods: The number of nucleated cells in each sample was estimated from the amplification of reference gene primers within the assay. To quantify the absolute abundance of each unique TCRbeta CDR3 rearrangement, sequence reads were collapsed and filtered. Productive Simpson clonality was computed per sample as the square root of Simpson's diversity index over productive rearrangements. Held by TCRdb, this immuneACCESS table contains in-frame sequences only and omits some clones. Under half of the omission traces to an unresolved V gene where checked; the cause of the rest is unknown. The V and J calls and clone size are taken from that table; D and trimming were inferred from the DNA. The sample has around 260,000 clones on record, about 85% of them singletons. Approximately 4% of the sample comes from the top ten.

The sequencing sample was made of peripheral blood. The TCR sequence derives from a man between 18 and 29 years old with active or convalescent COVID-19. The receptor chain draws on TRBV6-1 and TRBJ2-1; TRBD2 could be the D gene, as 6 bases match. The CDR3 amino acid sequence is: CASSEEGLHNEQFF. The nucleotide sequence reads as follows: TGTGCCAGCAGTGAAGAGGGACTTCACAATGAGCAGTTCTTC.